Each of the 7 T cell receptor beta chains below was sequenced from the same sample in a study of spatial heterogeneity in lung cancer. Study-level findings and limits: Tumor mutation counts were tracked by expanded intratumoral alpha and beta TCR counts.

Their antigens are not known. Described time point: sample taken at primary tumor resection. TCRdb reanalysed the 5' RACE reads using MiXCR and keeps one entry per CDR3 protein. Here the sample spans about 13,000 distinct CDR3 sequences, approximately 2.9% being singletons. The sample in question was lung tumor tissue, obtained at surgery. The receptor source for this set is a male donor with early-stage non-small cell lung cancer.

This clonotype is categorized as medium-sized. V and J are TRBV11-1 and TRBJ2-2; no definite D call. Trimming shortened V by 10 bases and J by 0 bases, and 18 bases separated the two germline ends. The germline gives CDR1 SGHAT, CDR2 FQDESV (reference sequence). The CDR3 totals 16 residues. The CDR3: CATHPYLASNTGELFF. In DNA form, the CDR3 reads TGTGCCACCCACCCTTACCTGGCATCGAACACCGGGGAGCTGTTTTTT. The whole variable domain, filled in from reference TRBV11-1 and TRBJ2-2, reads EAEVAQSPRYKITEKSQAVAFWCDPISGHATLYWYRQILGQGPELLVQFQDESVVDDSQLPKDRFSAERLKGVDSTLKIQPAELGDSAMYLCATHPYLASNTGELFFGEGSRLTVL.

The gene calls are TRBV6-2 or TRBV6-3 and TRBJ2-7; 9 bases agree with TRBD1. Unmatched junction bases numbered 7, after V lost 6 bases and J lost 7 bases. The CDR3 is 13 amino acids. CDR1 and CDR2 from the germline V gene are MNHEY and SVGEGT. The CDR3 reads CASRIQGAREQYF. For the CDR3, the DNA is TGTGCCAGCAGGATACAGGGGGCAAGGGAGCAGTACTTC.

A few counts support this clonotype. The chain joins TRBV6-5 to TRBJ1-5; 8 positions agree with TRBD1. Germline assignment: CDR1 MNHEY and CDR2 SVGAGI. Unmatched junction bases numbered 5, after V lost 5 bases and J lost 5 bases. This CDR3 has 14 amino acids. The CDR3 here is CASSRTQGDQPQHF. CDR3 bases: TGTGCCAGCAGTCGAACACAGGGGGATCAGCCCCAGCATTTT.

This clonotype was observed at least ten times. This chain links TRBV24-1 with TRBJ2-7; no firm D call. V lost 5 bases and J 1 base, leaving 8 bases between the germline ends. The germline gives CDR1 KGHDR, CDR2 SFDVKD. This CDR3 contains 13 residues. The CDR3 here is CATSAARSYEQYF. The CDR3 nucleotides are TGTGCCACCAGTGCGGCAAGATCCTACGAGCAGTACTTC.

This clonotype came up many times. The rearrangement links TRBV11-1 to TRBJ1-5; TRBD1 matches at 7 bases. Looked up from germline, CDR1 is SGHAT and CDR2 is FQDESV (reference sequence). CDR3 length: 18 amino acids. The V gene end was trimmed by 5 bases and the J gene end by 4 bases; junction bases not matched to a gene: 17. CDR3 DNA: TGTGCCAGCAGCCGAGTTTCTTCGACAGGGAGGACGAATCAGCCCCAGCATTTT. Residues: CASSRVSSTGRTNQPQHF.

By share of the sample, this clonotype is medium-sized (0.01 to 0.1%). The gene calls are TRBV4-3 and TRBJ2-7, with TRBD1 matching over 10 bases. The CDR3 runs to 17 residues. From germline, CDR1 is LGHNA and CDR2 YSLEER. V gave up 1 base and J gave up 1 base; unmatched junction bases: 7. The chain's CDR3 is CASSQADRGRGSYEQYF. The CDR3 nucleotides read TGCGCCAGCAGCCAAGCCGACAGGGGGCGAGGGTCCTACGAGCAGTACTTC.

This clonotype is judged medium-sized. V gene TRBV5-1 combines with J gene TRBJ2-7; 10 bases fit TRBD1. J gave up 6 bases and V 3 bases, and 6 bases lay outside the gene matches. The CDR3 is made up of 14 amino acids. The V gene's germline CDR1 is SGHRS and CDR2 YFSETQ. In DNA, the CDR3 is TGCGCCAGCAGCTCGACCGGGACAGGGGCCGAGCAGTACTTC. Protein sequence: CASSSTGTGAEQYF.